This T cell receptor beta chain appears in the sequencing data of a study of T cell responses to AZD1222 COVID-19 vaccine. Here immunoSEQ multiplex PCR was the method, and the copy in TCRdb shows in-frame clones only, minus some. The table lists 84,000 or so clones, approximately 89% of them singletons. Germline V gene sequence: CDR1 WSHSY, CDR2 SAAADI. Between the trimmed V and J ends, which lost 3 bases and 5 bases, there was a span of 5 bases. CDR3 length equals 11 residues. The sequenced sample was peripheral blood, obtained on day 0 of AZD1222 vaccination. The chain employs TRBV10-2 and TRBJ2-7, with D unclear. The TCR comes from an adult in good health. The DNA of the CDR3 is TGCGCCAGCAGTGATCACCACGAGCAGTACTTC. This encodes CASSDHHEQYF.